This T cell receptor (beta chain) was sequenced during a study of ipilimumab plus nivolumab after autologous stem cell transplantation. Patients got ipilimumab 1 mg/kg beginning 14 to 28 days post-transplant. Dosing: nivolumab 3 mg/kg IV, weeks 1, 4, 7, 10, then every two weeks to week 26. Comment on this clone: As yet, its antigen is unknown.

Overall study findings and caveats: The authors say TCR, Treg and microbiome findings warrant further study.

Germline V gives CDR1 MNHEY, CDR2 SVGAGI. V gave up 4 bases and J gave up 1 base, with 9 bases separating them. The CDR3 extends over 14 amino acids. Sequencing used immunoSEQ multiplex PCR; TCRdb keeps in-frame clones, though not all of them. The sample has some 1,000 clones, approximately 73% seen once; the top ten hold 10% to 15%. The source material was PBMCs, sampled in a trial of ipilimumab plus nivolumab as post-transplant consolidation. This sequence joins TRBV6-5 and TRBJ2-3, with D tentatively TRBD1 or TRBD2 (5 bases each). The source is a male donor with primary mediastinal lymphoma. In DNA form, the CDR3 reads TGTGCCAGCAGTTCCAGGGACCGCACAGATACGCAGTATTTT. Protein sequence: CASSSRDRTDTQYF.